This TCR beta chain was captured by sequencing in a study of blood T cells in healthy people across ages. Study-wide results and limits: Naive CD4+ cells and diversity were both higher in long-lived donors than in aged donors.

Through a sample-barcoded 5' primer and a J-beta primer mix, a second PCR was run for roughly 6 to 12 cycles. Each cDNA was tagged by a template-switch adaptor containing 12 random nucleotides. No fewer than 3 million CDR3-containing paired-end reads came from each sample. TCRdb fed the 5' RACE reads into MiXCR, producing one record per CDR3 protein. Of 1,100,000 or so distinct CDR3 sequences in the sample, roughly 45% were seen once. This CDR3 has 14 amino acids. Germline V gene lookup returns CDR1 DFQATT and CDR2 SNEGSKA (reference sequence). Per sample, a minimum of 6 million PBMCs were isolated. As for this clonotype: Its specificity is unknown. A read error may produce the germline difference seen at one junction end.

The genes are TRBV20-1 and TRBJ2-5; 7 bases line up with TRBD2. Sequencing was performed on blood. This TCR was sampled from a woman aged 55-69 years in good health. CDR3 DNA: TGCAGTGCTGGAGAAGGGAGGGCGCGAGAGACCCAGTACTTC. This encodes CSAGEGRARETQYF.